Below, 30 T cell receptor beta chains from the same sample are listed, as sequenced in a study of cytomegalovirus exposure and HLA in healthy donors. Primers for the PCR totalled 60 Vbeta and 13 Jbeta. Libraries were prepared by immunoSEQ multiplex PCR; TCRdb keeps only in-frame clonotypes and omits some of them. The profile covers 150,000 to 200,000 clones, with 80% to 90% appearing a single time and around 0.8% taken by the ten largest. The sequencing input was PBMCs. All receptors come from a woman aged 18 to 35 in good health and CMV-seronegative.

This clone was seen only once. J is TRBJ1-4 and V is TRBV28; 9 nucleotides align to TRBD1. V dropped 1 base and J dropped 0; count of bases not matched to a gene: 21. The CDR3 runs 23 residues. Per the germline V gene, CDR1 is MDHEN and CDR2 is SYDVKM. The CDR3 DNA is TGTGCCAGCAGTTTATCACAGGGGGCGCAGGGGGCCCGAGAAAGCGCAACTAATGAAAAACTGTTTTTT. Translated, it gives CASSLSQGAQGARESATNEKLFF.

The chain uses TRBV6-5 and TRBJ1-2; 7 positions match TRBD1. The CDR3 sequence is 13 residues long. V lost 10 bases, J lost 6 bases, and 11 bases stayed unmatched. Germline assignment: CDR1 MNHEY and CDR2 SVGAGI. For the CDR3, the DNA is TGTGCCACCCTCAAACAGGGGCTAGATGGCTACACCTTC. Translation: CATLKQGLDGYTF.

The rearrangement links TRBV27 to TRBJ1-4; D ambiguous. The CDR3 runs to 15 residues. V was clipped by 6 bases and J by 3 bases, with 14 bases between them. In germline, CDR1 is MNHEY, CDR2 SMNVEV (reference sequence). The CDR3 DNA sequence: TGTGCCAGCAGATTAGGCGGGATTGCTAATGAAAAACTGTTTTTT. Amino acids: CASRLGGIANEKLFF.

CDR3 nucleotides: TGTGCCAGCAGAGGAAAGAGGGCCTTAGACTACAATGAGCAGTTCTTC. Protein product: CASRGKRALDYNEQFF. This sequence joins TRBV25-1 and TRBJ2-1, with D maybe TRBD2 (5 bases). Trimming cost V 6 bases and J 3 bases, with 18 bases left between them. Germline assignment: CDR1 MGHDK and CDR2 SYGVNS. The CDR3 is made up of 16 amino acids.

This rearrangement joins TRBV11-1 to TRBJ2-5; D is unresolved. In germline, CDR1 is SGHAT, CDR2 FQDESV (reference sequence). Trimming removed 1 base from V and 4 bases from J, with 10 bases in between. The CDR3 is 14 amino acids. The CDR3 region has the DNA TGTGCCAGCAGCTTAGACTCATTAGTAGAGACCCAGTACTTC. It encodes CASSLDSLVETQYF. Complete variable domain (other parts from reference TRBV11-1 and TRBJ2-5): EAEVAQSPRYKITEKSQAVAFWCDPISGHATLYWYRQILGQGPELLVQFQDESVVDDSQLPKDRFSAERLKGVDSTLKIQPAELGDSAMYLCASSLDSLVETQYFGPGTRLLVL.

This clone has a handful of counts. J is TRBJ1-1 and V is TRBV19; 7 positions match TRBD1. Germline CDR1 and CDR2: LNHDA and SQIVND (reference sequence). The junction had 7 bases not matched to a gene; V was cut back by 7 bases and J by 2 bases. CDR3 size: 14 residues. This CDR3 is CASNGDRVNTEAFF. For the CDR3, the DNA is TGTGCCAGTAATGGCGACAGGGTCAACACTGAAGCTTTCTTT.

This chain links TRBV6-8 with TRBJ1-3, with 7 bases fitting TRBD1. Looked up from germline, CDR1 is MNHGY and CDR2 is SAAAGT. This CDR3 region has 17 residues. V lost 7 bases to trimming and J lost 0 bases; unmatched junction nucleotides: 12. The CDR3 DNA sequence: TGTGCCAGCACCAGGGGGATTATGGGCAACTCTGGAAACACCATATATTTT. This sequence encodes CASTRGIMGNSGNTIYF.

Worth noting for this clone: The same CDR3 also results from other DNA sequences found in this sample. The chain employs TRBV4-3 and TRBJ2-3, with a possible D match to TRBD1 (6 bases). CDR3 length: 15 amino acids. Germline lookup yields CDR1 LGHNA and CDR2 YSLEER. The V gene lost 4 bases and the J gene lost 0 bases, with 11 bases spanning the gap. In DNA form, the CDR3 reads TGCGCCAGCAGCCCCCGACAGGCCAGCACAGATACGCAGTATTTT. Translating gives CASSPRQASTDTQYF.

This clone was picked up a small number of times. The chain couples TRBV4-1 to TRBJ1-1; weak D call: TRBD1 (6 bases). CDR3 length: 20 residues. The V and J ends lost 0 bases and 7 bases respectively, with 30 bases between them. In germline, CDR1 is MGHRA, CDR2 YSYEKL. For the CDR3, the DNA is TGCGCCAGCAGCCAAGATTGGGGGACACTACGACCAAGAGGACAAGGTGAAGCTTTCTTT. Translated: CASSQDWGTLRPRGQGEAFF.

The J gene is TRBJ2-3, the V gene TRBV28; possible D gene TRBD2, 6 bases. The CDR3 has 15 amino acids. The germline CDR1 and CDR2 sequences are MDHEN and SYDVKM. Trimming took 2 bases from V and 3 from J, leaving 12 bases between them. The CDR3 nucleotides read TGTGCCAGCAGTTTAGGGTCTAGCGAGACAGATACGCAGTATTTT. This encodes CASSLGSSETDTQYF.

The table lists this clone with a count of one. The V call is TRBV9, the J call TRBJ1-1, with 8 bases fitting TRBD1. Losses at the gene ends were 4 bases for V and 6 bases for J; bases not matched to a gene: 8. The CDR3 has 14 residues. Germline loops: CDR1 SGDLS, CDR2 YYNGEE. The CDR3 loop reads CASSPVTGGAEAFF. The DNA of the CDR3 is TGTGCCAGCAGCCCAGTCACAGGGGGGGCTGAAGCTTTCTTT.

The rearrangement uses TRBV28 and TRBJ2-7; TRBD2 aligns across 12 bases. The CDR3 spans 15 residues. Germline V gives CDR1 MDHEN, CDR2 SYDVKM. V lost 3 bases to trimming and J lost 3 bases; unmatched junction nucleotides: 3. CDR3 residues: CASSFGLAGNYEQYF. CDR3 DNA sequence: TGTGCCAGCAGTTTTGGACTAGCGGGAAACTACGAGCAGTACTTC.

The chain combines TRBV28 with TRBJ2-2, with a possible D match to TRBD1 (6 bases). This CDR3 comprises 19 residues. Trimming shortened V by 2 bases and J by 0 bases, and 19 bases separated the two germline ends. CDR1 MDHEN and CDR2 SYDVKM come from the germline V gene. The CDR3 DNA sequence: TGTGCCAGCAGTTTACTCGGACAGAGTTCCACCGCGAACACCGGGGAGCTGTTTTTT. The encoded protein is CASSLLGQSSTANTGELFF.

The chain employs TRBV30 and TRBJ2-1; 7 bases are a match to TRBD1. J lost 8 bases, V lost 5 bases, and 6 bases had no gene match. The CDR3 consists of 12 residues. Germline CDR1 GTSNPN, CDR2 SVGIG (reference sequence). CDR3 loop: CAWQGVWYEQFF. The DNA of the CDR3 is TGTGCCTGGCAGGGGGTTTGGTATGAGCAGTTCTTC.

CDR3 bases: TGCGCCAGCAGCCAGGGACTAGCGGGAGCCCACAATGAGCAGTTCTTC. Its translation: CASSQGLAGAHNEQFF. The genes are TRBV5-1 and TRBJ2-1; 14 bases match TRBD2. Germline loops: CDR1 SGHRS, CDR2 YFSETQ. Trimming removed 4 bases from V and 5 bases from J; junction bases left unmatched: 5. This CDR3 region has 16 residues.

The chain combines TRBV10-1 with TRBJ2-3, with 7 bases fitting TRBD2. This CDR3 has 19 residues. V was pared by 2 bases and J by 0 bases, with 14 bases of the junction left unmatched. Per the germline V gene, CDR1 is WNHNN and CDR2 is SYGVQD (reference sequence). This chain's CDR3 is CASSETAAGAGRSTDTQYF. CDR3 DNA sequence: TGCGCCAGCAGTGAGACTGCTGCGGGAGCGGGTCGGAGCACAGATACGCAGTATTTT.

The rearrangement uses TRBV15 and TRBJ1-1, with 10 bases matching TRBD1. V dropped 2 bases and J dropped 6; count of bases not matched to a gene: 6. In germline, CDR1 is LNHNV, CDR2 YYDKDF (reference sequence). CDR3 length: 15 amino acids. CDR3 sequence: CATSRPDRGSAEAFF. CDR3 sequence (DNA): TGTGCCACCAGCAGACCGGACAGGGGGTCTGCTGAAGCTTTCTTT.

This chain connects TRBV7-9 to TRBJ2-3; 14 bases are shared with TRBD2. J lost 4 bases, V lost 9 bases, and 18 bases had no gene match. Germline assignment: CDR1 SEHNR and CDR2 FQNEAQ (reference sequence). CDR3 length: 19 amino acids. The CDR3 nucleotides are TGTGCCAGGGGGGACATCAGGGGACTAGCGGGAGCCCCACCAGATACGCAGTATTTT. As protein: CARGDIRGLAGAPPDTQYF. Drawing the rest from reference TRBV7-9 and TRBJ2-3, the complete variable domain is DTGVSQNPRHKITKRGQNVTFRCDPISEHNRLYWYRQTLGQGPEFLTYFQNEAQLEKSRLLSDRFSAERPKGSFSTLEIQRTEQGDSAMYLCARGDIRGLAGAPPDTQYFGPGTRLTVL.

This chain connects TRBV28 to TRBJ1-4, with D unclear. Germline CDR1 reads MDHEN; CDR2 reads SYDVKM. The ends were cut back, 3 bases at V and 7 bases at J, with 15 bases in the middle. This CDR3 comprises 15 residues. The CDR3 DNA reads TGTGCCAGCAGTTTTTTGGGAGGTTATGGTGAAAAACTGTTTTTT. The encoded protein is CASSFLGGYGEKLFF.

V and J are TRBV5-1 and TRBJ1-1; D gene uncertain. The germline V gene has CDR1 SGHRS and CDR2 YFSETQ. Trimming removed 4 bases from V and 4 bases from J, with 14 bases in between. The CDR3 covers 14 residues. The CDR3 nucleotides are TGCGCCAGCAGCCCCCGGGGTGAGGGCACTGAAGCTTTCTTT. It translates to CASSPRGEGTEAFF.

The V and J genes are TRBV2 and TRBJ1-2; weak D call: TRBD1 (5 bases). The CDR3 is 14 amino acids. Germline V gives CDR1 SNHLY, CDR2 FYNNEI. The germline V and J ends were trimmed by 5 bases and 6 bases, with 16 bases remaining between them. The CDR3 loop is CASSTRGGENGYTF. The CDR3 DNA sequence: TGTGCCAGCAGTACACGGGGGGGGGAAAATGGCTACACCTTC.

This sequence joins TRBV6-1 and TRBJ1-2, with D perhaps TRBD1 (6 bases). The CDR3 totals 14 residues. The germline CDR1 and CDR2 sequences are MNHNS and SASEGT. V was trimmed by 6 bases and J by 4 bases, leaving 15 bases between them. CDR3 sequence reads: CASSRDNHIYGYTF. CDR3 nucleotide sequence: TGTGCCAGCAGCCGGGACAACCACATCTATGGCTACACCTTC.

The rearrangement links TRBV19 to TRBJ2-7; TRBD2 aligns across 10 bases. Germline loops: CDR1 LNHDA, CDR2 SQIVND (reference sequence). Trimming took 5 bases from V and 2 from J; bases not matched to a gene: 3. The length of the CDR3 is 14 residues. The CDR3 region has the DNA TGTGCCAGTAGTGTTACTAGCGGGACCTACGAGCAGTACTTC. Protein: CASSVTSGTYEQYF.

This chain connects TRBV4-3 to TRBJ2-3, with D tentatively TRBD1 (6 bases). Germline loops: CDR1 LGHNA, CDR2 YSLEER. The germline V and J ends were trimmed by 5 bases and 7 bases, with 16 bases remaining between them. The CDR3 length is 14 residues. Written as DNA, the CDR3 is TGCGCCAGCAGCAACAGCCAACGGGACAATACGCAGTATTTT. This translates into CASSNSQRDNTQYF.

V usage is TRBV29-1 and J usage is TRBJ2-5, with 10 positions matching TRBD1. This CDR3 is built from 17 residues. CDR1 is SQVTM and CDR2 is ANQGSEA in the germline V gene. V dropped 0 bases and J dropped 5; count of bases not matched to a gene: 12. Here the CDR3 DNA reads TGCAGCGTTGAAGACCGACGACAGGGGGCGCGAGGGGAGACCCAGTACTTC. Residues: CSVEDRRQGARGETQYF.

The chain is built from TRBV5-1 and TRBJ2-6, with no clear D. The CDR3 contains 16 residues. CDR1 and CDR2 from the germline V gene are SGHRS and YFSETQ. Trimming removed 4 bases from V and 0 bases from J, with 11 bases in between. This chain's CDR3 is CASSNPAASGANVLTF. The CDR3 region has the DNA TGCGCCAGCAGCAATCCGGCGGCCTCTGGGGCCAACGTCCTGACTTTC.

This clone was seen more than once but under ten times. The chain joins TRBV7-2 to TRBJ2-7; 11 bases are shared with TRBD2. Germline values: CDR1 SGHTA, CDR2 FQGNSA. The V gene end was trimmed by 4 bases and the J gene end by 3 bases; junction bases not matched to a gene: 5. The CDR3 totals 15 residues. The CDR3 DNA sequence: TGTGCCAGCAGCTCCCTTCTAGCGGGAGGCTACGAGCAGTACTTC. Translated: CASSSLLAGGYEQYF.

This sequence joins TRBV5-3 and TRBJ2-7; the match to TRBD2 covers 9 bases. TRBV5-3 is an ORF; its function is uncertain. The CDR3 consists of 19 residues. Germline trimming cut 1 base from V and 2 bases from J; bases unmatched to any gene: 16. CDR3: CARSLIVGMVSGSPYEQYF. The CDR3 bases are TGTGCCAGAAGCTTGATTGTGGGGATGGTTAGCGGGAGTCCCTACGAGCAGTACTTC.

About this clone: Its ends do not fully match the called genes, so a read error is possible. This chain connects TRBV28 to TRBJ2-7; 9 positions agree with TRBD1. Germline V gives CDR1 MDHEN, CDR2 SYDVKM. The CDR3 has 13 amino acids. The DNA for the CDR3 is TGTGTCAGCAGTTTCGGGGGACAGGGCGAGCAGTACTTC. Translation gives CVSSFGGQGEQYF.

As DNA, the CDR3 is TGTGCCCCTACCTACTATGGCTACACCTTC. Translated: CAPTYYGYTF. The chain uses TRBV28 and TRBJ1-2; D not certain. Looked up from germline, CDR1 is MDHEN and CDR2 is SYDVKM. V lost 11 bases and J 3 bases, leaving 7 bases between the germline ends. The CDR3 sequence is 10 residues long.